This is a list of T cell receptor beta chains from one sample in a study of lymphopenia after photon versus proton radiotherapy. Assay: immunoSEQ multiplex PCR; the TCRdb copy retains only in-frame clones and omits some. Of approximately 12,000 clones in the sample, about 85% were seen once. The sample in question was peripheral blood, obtained from a patient treated with photon-based radiotherapy. These receptor sequences come from a man in his sixties with pancreatic cancer. Both conserved end residues are part of each CDR3. Fields, in order: J gene, clone size, D gene, V gene, CDR3 protein, CDR3 DNA. A D gene is named only where the DNA matches it firmly. Rows may omit the clone size; those that give it use once, few, many or a size class.

>TRBJ2-1|-|-|TRBV2
CASATEKYNEQFF
TGTGCCAGCGCGACAGAAAAATACAATGAGCAGTTCTTC
>TRBJ2-1|-|TRBD2|TRBV7-2
CASSPGGSGGNEQFF
TGTGCCAGCAGCCCTGGGGGGTCGGGAGGCAATGAGCAGTTCTTC
>TRBJ2-3|once|TRBD2|TRBV9
CASSVSGGLSTDTQYF
TGTGCCAGCAGCGTCAGCGGGGGCCTGAGCACAGATACGCAGTATTTT
>TRBJ1-1|few|TRBD1|TRBV19
CASTPIRQGSTEAFF
TGTGCCAGTACCCCAATAAGACAGGGATCGACTGAAGCTTTCTTT
>TRBJ1-6|-|-|TRBV4-3
CASSQSHGTPNSPLHF
TGCGCCAGCAGCCAATCTCACGGGACACCTAATTCACCCCTCCACTTT
>TRBJ2-3|-|-|TRBV30
CAGSRGLTDTQYF
TGTGCCGGGTCCCGGGGGCTCACAGATACGCAGTATTTT
>TRBJ1-1|-|-|TRBV15
CATSRARQVGEAFF
TGTGCCACCAGCAGAGCACGACAGGTTGGTGAAGCTTTCTTT
>TRBJ1-2|few|-|TRBV27
CASRSGSYYGYTF
TGTGCCAGCAGGTCAGGGTCCTACTATGGCTACACCTTC
>TRBJ1-4|-|-|TRBV5-6
CASSLGSTNEKLFF
TGTGCCAGCAGCTTGGGGTCAACTAATGAAAAACTGTTTTTT
>TRBJ2-7|-|-|TRBV7-4
CASSFSSMSGEQYF
TGTGCCAGCAGCTTCAGCAGTATGTCGGGGGAGCAGTACTTC
>TRBJ1-1|-|-|TRBV30
CAWSATGGYTEAFF
TGTGCCTGGAGTGCGACAGGCGGTTACACTGAAGCTTTCTTT
>TRBJ1-3|-|-|TRBV30
CAWQGGGIGGNTIYF
TGTGCCTGGCAAGGGGGAGGCATCGGTGGAAACACCATATATTTT
>TRBJ1-1|-|-|TRBV5-1
CASSLTGMNTEAFF
TGCGCCAGCAGCTTGACAGGCATGAACACTGAAGCTTTCTTT
>TRBJ1-1|-|TRBD1|TRBV18
CASSSDRGLGNTEAFF
TGTGCCAGCTCCTCAGACAGGGGTTTGGGGAACACTGAAGCTTTCTTT
>TRBJ1-1|once|-|TRBV5-1
CASRTGMSTEAFF
TGCGCCAGCAGAACAGGGATGAGCACTGAAGCTTTCTTT
>TRBJ2-6|-|-|TRBV7-2
CASSPSSGANVLTF
TGTGCCAGCAGCCCCAGCTCTGGGGCCAACGTCCTGACTTTC
>TRBJ2-7|-|-|TRBV5-1
CASSPLGSEQYF
TGCGCCAGCAGCCCATTGGGTTCCGAGCAGTACTTC
>TRBJ1-1|-|-|TRBV6-5
CASRRGDRMNTEAFF
TGTGCCAGCAGAAGAGGGGACCGTATGAACACTGAAGCTTTCTTT
>TRBJ2-6|-|TRBD1|TRBV5-1
CASSPQQGSSGANVLTF
TGCGCCAGCAGCCCGCAACAGGGGAGCTCTGGGGCCAACGTCCTGACTTTC
>TRBJ1-2|few|-|TRBV10-1
CASSGQGRVTF
TGCGCCAGCAGTGGCCAGGGGCGGGTCACCTTC
>TRBJ1-2|-|-|TRBV7-2
CASSSVSYGYTF
TGTGCCAGCAGCTCGGTATCTTATGGCTACACCTTC
>TRBJ2-5|few|TRBD1|TRBV5-1
CASSPDRVGQETQYF
TGCGCCAGCAGCCCGGACAGGGTTGGGCAAGAGACCCAGTACTTC
>TRBJ1-2|-|-|TRBV18
CASSPTPQGYGYTF
TGTGCCAGCTCACCGACACCCCAGGGCTATGGCTACACCTTC
>TRBJ1-1|-|TRBD1|TRBV27
CASSPRQGGAFF
TGTGCCAGCAGTCCTCGACAGGGGGGAGCTTTCTTT
>TRBJ1-1|-|-|TRBV9
CASRPGIRPLEAFF
TGTGCCAGCAGGCCGGGCATTCGACCCCTTGAAGCTTTCTTT
>TRBJ2-4|-|TRBD1|TRBV4-2
CASSQGQGFGEDIQYF
TGTGCCAGCAGCCAGGGACAGGGGTTCGGGGAGGACATTCAGTACTTC
>TRBJ2-5|-|-|TRBV5-4
CASSPPSGTLQETQYF
TGTGCCAGCAGCCCACCCTCCGGGACACTACAAGAGACCCAGTACTTC
>TRBJ2-1|-|-|TRBV18
CASSPPLLARLLLTYNEQFF
TGTGCCAGCTCACCACCCTTGCTAGCCAGGCTCCTTCTGACCTACAATGAGCAGTTCTTC
>TRBJ2-1|-|-|TRBV9
CASSVGVGSANEQFF
TGTGCCAGCAGCGTAGGTGTGGGTAGCGCCAATGAGCAGTTCTTC
>TRBJ2-3|-|-|TRBV11-2
CASSLSIRDTQYF
TGTGCCAGCAGCTTATCCATCCGGGATACGCAGTATTTT
>TRBJ1-2|-|-|TRBV7-3
CASSLTPGNGYTF
TGTGCCAGCAGCTTAACGCCAGGGAACGGCTACACCTTC
>TRBJ2-1|-|-|TRBV7-8
CASSLAGMTLGAGSEQFF
TGTGCCAGCAGCTTAGCGGGGATGACATTAGGGGCTGGGTCTGAGCAGTTCTTC